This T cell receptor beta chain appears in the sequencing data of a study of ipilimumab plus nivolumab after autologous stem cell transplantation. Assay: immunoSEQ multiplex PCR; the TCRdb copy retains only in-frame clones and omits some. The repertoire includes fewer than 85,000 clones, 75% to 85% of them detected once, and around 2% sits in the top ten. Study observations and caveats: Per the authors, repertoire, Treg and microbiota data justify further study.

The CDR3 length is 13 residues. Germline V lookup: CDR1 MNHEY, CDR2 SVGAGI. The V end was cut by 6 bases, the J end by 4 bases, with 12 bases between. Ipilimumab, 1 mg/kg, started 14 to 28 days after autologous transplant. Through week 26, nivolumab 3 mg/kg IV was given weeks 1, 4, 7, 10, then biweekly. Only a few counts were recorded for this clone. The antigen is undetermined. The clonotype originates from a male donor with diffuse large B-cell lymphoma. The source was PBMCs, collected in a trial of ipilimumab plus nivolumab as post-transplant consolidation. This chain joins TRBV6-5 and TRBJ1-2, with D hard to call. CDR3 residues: CASRDPVAYGYTF. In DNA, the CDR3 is TGTGCCAGCAGGGACCCCGTCGCCTATGGCTACACCTTC.